This entry lists 17 T cell receptor beta chains sequenced from one sample in a study of blood T cell repertoires in COVID-19. The data were produced by immunoSEQ multiplex PCR, yet TCRdb's version contains in-frame clones alone and is incomplete. The sample includes around 120,000 clones, 90% of them seen just once. Sequencing was performed on peripheral blood. The receptors were sampled from an older woman with COVID-19, enrolled during active disease.

The J gene is TRBJ2-7, the V gene TRBV4-3; 11 nucleotides align to TRBD2. The CDR3 sequence is 18 residues long. Germline lookup yields CDR1 LGHNA and CDR2 YSLEER. The ends lost 1 base at V and 0 bases at J; junction bases unmatched: 8. For the CDR3, the DNA is TGCGCCAGCAGCCAAGCGGTTAGCGGGGGGGCGGGCTCCTACGAGCAGTACTTC. Its protein is CASSQAVSGGAGSYEQYF.

The V gene is TRBV21-1, the J gene TRBJ2-1; no DNA check was done on the table's D call, TRBD2. TRBV21-1 counts as a pseudogene. The CDR3 spans 13 residues. The CDR3 DNA reads TGTGCCAGCAGCAAATTTCGGGGGAGTGAGCAGTTCTTC. It is translated as CASSKFRGSEQFF.

The chain combines TRBV18 with TRBJ1-1, with D unclear. Germline V gene data show CDR1 as KGHSH and CDR2 as LQKENI. CDR3 length: 13 residues. Trimming cost V 3 bases and J 10 bases, with 15 bases left between them. The CDR3 region is CASSPETQVPAFF. The CDR3 coding sequence is TGTGCCAGCTCACCCGAGACCCAGGTCCCAGCTTTCTTT.

The CDR3, as DNA: TGTGCCAGCAGCTCCCCGGGACAAGACTTATATGGCTACACCTTC. Its translation is CASSSPGQDLYGYTF. The chain joins TRBV7-3 to TRBJ1-2; the D gene is possibly TRBD1 (6 bases). This CDR3 is 15 amino acids long. V was cut by 4 bases and J by 5 bases, with 17 bases left in between. Germline values: CDR1 SGHTA, CDR2 FQGTGA.

The chain joins TRBV27 to TRBJ1-2; a weak D match, TRBD1 (5 bases). The CDR3 loop spans 14 amino acids. V was cut by 5 bases and J by 2 bases, with 12 bases left in between. Germline CDR1 and CDR2: MNHEY and SMNVEV (reference sequence). The CDR3 bases are TGTGCCAGCAGTCTATGGGGCGCCAACTATGGCTACACCTTC. This codes for CASSLWGANYGYTF.

As DNA, the CDR3 is TGTGCCAGCAGCTTAGTACCCGGGTCAGGGCCCCCAGAAGCTTTCTTT. It translates to CASSLVPGSGPPEAFF. The chain has TRBV7-2 and TRBJ1-1, with D possibly matching TRBD1 (5 bases). V lost 1 base and J 8 bases, leaving 20 bases between the germline ends. This CDR3 spans 16 amino acids. Looked up from germline, CDR1 is SGHTA and CDR2 is FQGNSA.

This chain links TRBV6-6 with TRBJ1-1, with D hard to call. Germline values: CDR1 MNHNY, CDR2 SVGAGI (reference sequence). The CDR3 has 12 residues. V lost 6 bases, J lost 2 bases, and 7 bases lay in between. CDR3 in DNA: TGTGCCAGCAGCAACAGAAACACTGAAGCTTTCTTT. Protein: CASSNRNTEAFF.

The J gene is TRBJ2-1, the V gene TRBV24-1; 7 bases fit TRBD2. The CDR3 runs to 16 residues. CDR1 and CDR2 (germline): KGHDR, SFDVKD. Trimming cost V 4 bases and J 0 bases; bases outside gene matches: 5. CDR3 protein: CATSETGTNSYNEQFF. The DNA for the CDR3 is TGTGCCACCAGTGAAACCGGGACTAACTCCTACAATGAGCAGTTCTTC.

The CDR3 spells CASSRNRVRGGEQYF. CDR3 sequence (DNA): TGTGCCAGCAGCCGAAACAGGGTTAGAGGCGGTGAGCAGTACTTC. The chain couples TRBV7-9 to TRBJ2-7; D possibly corresponds to TRBD1 (6 bases). CDR1 SEHNR and CDR2 FQNEAQ come from the germline V gene (reference sequence). The CDR3 length is 15 residues. Between the trimmed V and J ends, which lost 5 bases and 7 bases, there was a span of 21 bases.

The V gene is TRBV7-2, the J gene TRBJ2-2; 9 bases map to TRBD2. The germline V gene has CDR1 SGHTA and CDR2 FQGNSA. Trimming took 4 bases from V and 2 from J; bases not matched to a gene: 5. The CDR3 spans 16 residues. This CDR3 reads CASSWSGGTNTGELFF. CDR3 DNA sequence: TGTGCCAGCAGCTGGAGCGGGGGGACAAACACCGGGGAGCTGTTTTTT.

The rearrangement uses TRBV14 and TRBJ2-7, with D maybe TRBD1 (6 bases). Trimming left V 4 bases short and J 3 bases short, with 13 bases between. There are 14 residues in the CDR3. Germline CDR1 is SGHDN and CDR2 is FVKESK. CDR3 DNA: TGTGCCAGCAGCCCGATTACAGGGTACTACGAGCAGTACTTC. This sequence encodes CASSPITGYYEQYF.

The chain joins TRBV5-1 to TRBJ2-2; D gene unclear. Trimming cost V 2 bases and J 1 base, with 6 bases left between them. Germline CDR1 is SGHRS and CDR2 is YFSETQ. This CDR3 comprises 14 residues. CDR3 residues: CASSLLQNTGELFF. In nucleotides, the CDR3 is TGCGCCAGCAGCTTACTACAGAACACCGGGGAGCTGTTTTTT.

This sequence joins TRBV3-1 (or the pseudogene TRBV3-2) and TRBJ1-1; D may be TRBD1 (5 bases). Deletions cut 6 bases from V and 1 base from J, with 12 bases between. The germline V gene encodes CDR1 LGHDT and CDR2 YNNKEL (reference sequence). The CDR3 runs 14 residues. CDR3 DNA sequence: TGTGCCAGCAGACTCCAGGGATCGAACACTGAAGCTTTCTTT. This gives the protein CASRLQGSNTEAFF.

J is TRBJ1-2 and V is TRBV5-1; 8 bases map to TRBD1. In germline, CDR1 is SGHRS, CDR2 YFSETQ. The junction had 1 base not matched to a gene; V was cut back by 2 bases and J by 1 base. The CDR3 sequence is 14 residues long. The CDR3 loop reads CASSFDRGNYGYTF. As DNA, the CDR3 is TGCGCCAGCAGCTTCGACAGGGGTAACTATGGCTACACCTTC. Variable domain in full (rest from reference TRBV5-1 and TRBJ1-2): KAGVTQTPRYLIKTRGQQVTLSCSPISGHRSVSWYQQTPGQGLQFLFEYFSETQRNKGNFPGRFSGRQFSNSRSEMNVSTLELGDSALYLCASSFDRGNYGYTFGSGTRLTVV.

The chain is built from TRBV7-8 and TRBJ2-3, with 9 bases identical to TRBD2. This CDR3 is built from 16 residues. Trimming removed 0 bases from V and 4 bases from J; junction bases left unmatched: 5. Germline CDR1 and CDR2: SGHVS and FQNEAQ. The CDR3 spells CASSLAASGVPDTQYF. Here the CDR3 DNA reads TGTGCCAGCAGCTTAGCCGCTAGCGGGGTGCCAGATACGCAGTATTTT.

The chain employs TRBV7-3 and TRBJ2-1; a weak D match, TRBD2 (6 bases). The germline gives CDR1 SGHTA, CDR2 FQGTGA. This CDR3 spans 14 amino acids. V was pared by 5 bases and J by 6 bases, with 14 bases between. CDR3 loop: CASSPGLAFNEQFF. DNA of the CDR3: TGTGCCAGCAGCCCGGGGCTAGCGTTCAATGAGCAGTTCTTC.

This sequence joins TRBV19 and TRBJ2-7, with a weak D call TRBD1 (6 bases). This CDR3 spans 14 amino acids. Germline CDR1 and CDR2: LNHDA and SQIVND (reference sequence). V shed 3 bases and J shed 6 bases, with 15 bases lying between them. For the CDR3, the DNA is TGTGCCAGTAGTATCCCCATCAGGGGCAGCGAGCAGTACTTC. Translated: CASSIPIRGSEQYF.